This T cell receptor (beta chain) was sequenced for a study of PD-1 blockade in classical Hodgkin lymphoma. Whole-study results and caveats: Those patients who began receiving nivolumab less than 1 year after ASCT had lower diversity, and they were excluded.

Time point here: cycle 4 day 1 (C4D1), after five to seven weeks of nivolumab. All trial patients relapsed after autologous stem cell transplantation. This clone ranks as medium-sized (0.01 to 0.1%). Its antigen is undetermined. The germline V gene encodes CDR1 MGHDK and CDR2 SYGVNS. The CDR3 spans 9 residues. The V end lost 3 bases, the J end lost 14 bases, and 7 bases lay between the germline ends. The repertoire was sequenced with immunoSEQ multiplex PCR; TCRdb's copy has only in-frame clones and lacks some. This table holds around 35,000 clones, around three quarters found once. This sample comprised peripheral blood mononuclear cells (PBMCs), obtained before the fourth cycle of nivolumab. The TCR sequence derives from a human donor with classical Hodgkin lymphoma. The chain is built from TRBV25-1 and TRBJ2-5; D is uncertain. CDR3 sequence reads: CASSDPPYF. CDR3 in DNA: TGTGCCAGCAGTGACCCACCCTACTTC.